Below, one T cell receptor beta chain is given with its context. The antigen is unknown. Trimming pared 0 bases from V and 7 bases from J, leaving 7 bases between. This CDR3 spans 13 amino acids. Germline-derived CDR1 and CDR2 are LNHNV and YYDKDF (reference sequence). The entry originates in a study of OX40 agonist ivuxolimab in advanced cancers. On the study more broadly: An anti-OX40 (CD134) antibody with agonistic activity, ivuxolimab, was administered to patients. Points from the study as a whole: Dosing at 0.1 to 3.0 mg/kg was accompanied by clonal expansion of CD4+ and CD8+ blood T cells by week 6. Some nonresponders additionally presented with little normalized T-cell clonal expansion. In general, CD8+ T cells held more expanded clones than CD4+ did, on average.

TCRdb's copy holds only in-frame clones and misses some; the assay was immunoSEQ multiplex PCR. Here the sample spans around 92,000 clones, about 92% being singletons. This chain connects TRBV15 to TRBJ1-5; D is undetermined. The specimen was CD4+ or CD8+ T cells sorted from blood, collected in a trial of the OX40 agonist ivuxolimab. The clonotype originates from an adult with an advanced solid tumor such as melanoma, head and neck, liver or kidney cancer. CDR3 residues: CATSREPSQPQHF. DNA for the CDR3: TGTGCCACCAGCAGAGAACCTTCCCAGCCCCAGCATTTT.